This T cell receptor (beta chain) came from a study of T cells expressing NK-cell markers. TCRdb re-called the 5' RACE reads and gives one entry per CDR3 protein, without DNA. The table gives 350,000 to 400,000 distinct CDR3 sequences; the top ten clones make up approximately 12% of it. Study observations and caveats: NKG2C+ dominant clonotypes from about 6 donors made up roughly 1.0-7.0% of CD8+ T cells.

As regards this clonotype: Its antigen is currently unknown.

The germline CDR1 and CDR2 sequences are GTSNPN and SVGIG (reference sequence). CDR3 size: 14 residues. This sequence was found in a woman between 50 and 59 years old in good health. Sequencing input: blood T cells: a sorted CD56 or NKG2C T cell subset, CD4+ or CD8+ T cells, or bulk PBMC T cells (not recorded which). This chain uses TRBV30 with TRBJ2-1; TCRdb picks TRBD2, but there is no DNA to check that call. This CDR3 is CAWTPGLAGVEQFF.